These T cell receptor beta chains were read from a single sample in a study of glioma-infiltrating T cells after dendritic cell vaccination. TCRdb's table, derived via immunoSEQ multiplex PCR, lists solely in-frame clones and lacks some. The sample has 40,000 or so clones, approximately 82% seen once. The material was blood, obtained before dendritic cell vaccination. All receptors come from a human donor with glioblastoma. The CDR3 runs from the conserved cysteine through the conserved F or W. A D gene is named only where the DNA matches it firmly. The size of a clone is reported for some rows only, either as once, few or many, or as a class for expanded clones.

v_gene	j_gene	len	d_gene	abundance	CDR3nt	CDR3aa
TRBV2	TRBJ2-7	13	TRBD1	.	TGTGCCGGCTTGACCGGGACAGACTACGAGCAGTACTTC	CAGLTGTDYEQYF
TRBV13	TRBJ2-7	14	TRBD1	few	TGTGCCAGCAGCTTAGCCGGGACAGGGTTAAGGCAGTACTTC	CASSLAGTGLRQYF
TRBV4-2	TRBJ2-3	18	TRBD2	few	TGTGCCAGCAGCGCGATGAATAGCGGGGGGTTTAGCACAGATACGCAGTATTTT	CASSAMNSGGFSTDTQYF
TRBV5-4	TRBJ2-5	15	TRBD2	.	TGTGCCAGCAGCTCACCAGCGGGGGGTCGGGAGACCCAGTACTTC	CASSSPAGGRETQYF
TRBV18	TRBJ2-2	13	.	.	TGTGCCAGCTCACCAAGCAACACCGGGGAGCTGTTTTTT	CASSPSNTGELFF
TRBV4-2	TRBJ2-2	17	TRBD2	.	TGTGCCAGCAGCCAAGTCGACAGGCGGGGGGTAACCGGGGAGCTGTTTTTT	CASSQVDRRGVTGELFF
TRBV19	TRBJ2-2	15	TRBD1	few	TGTGCCAGTAGTCGGGACAGACTTAACACCGGGGAGCTGTTTTTT	CASSRDRLNTGELFF
TRBV27	TRBJ1-1	14	TRBD1	.	TGTGCCAGCAGCCCCGGGACAGCGAACACTGAAGCTTTCTTT	CASSPGTANTEAFF
TRBV5-1	TRBJ2-2	15	TRBD1	.	TGCGCCAGCAGCGGGGGGACAGGGGACACCGGGGAGCTGTTTTTT	CASSGGTGDTGELFF
TRBV6-5	TRBJ1-2	14	.	.	TGTGCCAGCAGTTACTCTCAGGGGAACTATGGCTACACCTTC	CASSYSQGNYGYTF
TRBV2	TRBJ2-2	13	.	once	TGTGCCAGCAGACGATCAGGCACCGGGGAGCTGTTTTTT	CASRRSGTGELFF
TRBV29-1	TRBJ1-2	13	.	.	TGCAGCGTTGAGGCAGGCCCTTTGTATGGCTACACCTTC	CSVEAGPLYGYTF
TRBV7-6	TRBJ2-2	16	TRBD1	few	TGTGCCAGCAGCTTGAATCGGGACAGGGCTACCGGGGAGCTGTTTTTT	CASSLNRDRATGELFF
TRBV9	TRBJ1-1	15	.	.	TGTGCCAGCAGCGTAGGGTCATCGGCGGGCGAAAAAGCTTTCTTT	CASSVGSSAGEKAFF
TRBV9	TRBJ2-1	15	TRBD2	.	TGTGCCAGCAGCCGGACTAGCGGCTCCTACAATGAGCAGTTCTTC	CASSRTSGSYNEQFF
TRBV29-1	TRBJ2-5	14	TRBD1	.	TGCAGCGTTGAAGATCCCAGGGGGCTGGAGACCCAGTACTTC	CSVEDPRGLETQYF
TRBV29-1	TRBJ2-1	11	.	once	TGCAGCGTTGGGAGGGGGCTTGAGCAGTTCTTC	CSVGRGLEQFF
TRBV6-5	TRBJ2-7	15	TRBD1	.	TGTGCCAGCAGTTCACAGACAGGGACCTCCTACGAGCAGTACTTC	CASSSQTGTSYEQYF
TRBV9	TRBJ1-3	18	.	once	TGTGCCAGCAGCCTCCGGAAGGGGGGGGACACCTCTGGAAACACCATATATTTT	CASSLRKGGDTSGNTIYF
TRBV7-6	TRBJ2-3	18	TRBD2	once	TGTGCCAGCAGCTTATTGGCTAGCGGGGGGGCATCGGCAGATACGCAGTATTTT	CASSLLASGGASADTQYF
TRBV6-1	TRBJ1-6	15	TRBD1	.	TGTGCCAGCAGAACCGCGGGACAGAATAATTCACCCCTCCACTTT	CASRTAGQNNSPLHF
TRBV6-1	TRBJ2-7	14	TRBD1	.	TGTGCCAGCAGTGAATGGGGGACAGCCTACGAGCAGTACTTC	CASSEWGTAYEQYF
TRBV7-3	TRBJ2-5	14	.	.	TGTGCCAGCAGCTCCCTTAGTAATTCGGAGACCCAGTACTTC	CASSSLSNSETQYF
TRBV5-8	TRBJ1-1	14	.	few	TGTGCCAGCAGCTTAGCGGGGCTCGTTGTGGAAGCTTTCTTT	CASSLAGLVVEAFF
TRBV10-3	TRBJ1-2	13	.	.	TGTGCCATCAGTAAAACAGATAACTATGGCTACACCTTC	CAISKTDNYGYTF
TRBV6-5	TRBJ1-2	14	.	.	TGTGCCAGCAGTTTTCGGTATTCCCCCTATGGCTACACCTTC	CASSFRYSPYGYTF
TRBV5-6	TRBJ2-7	15	TRBD2	.	TGTGCCAGCAGCTTGAGCGGGACTAGCCCCCCGGAGCAGTACTTC	CASSLSGTSPPEQYF
TRBV4-3	TRBJ2-7	15	.	.	TGCGCCAGCAGCCATGGGACTTCATCGATGTACGAGCAGTACTTC	CASSHGTSSMYEQYF
TRBV30	TRBJ1-5	14	.	.	TGTGCCTGGAGTATGCTCGGAGGGAATCAGCCCCAGCATTTT	CAWSMLGGNQPQHF
TRBV11-2	TRBJ2-7	12	.	.	TGTGCCAGCAGCTTAGTTTCCACAGGGCCAGTCTTC	CASSLVSTGPVF
TRBV7-6	TRBJ2-1	16	TRBD2	.	TGTGCCAGCAGCCTGGGACTAGCGAGCTCCTACAATGAGCAGTTCTTC	CASSLGLASSYNEQFF
TRBV10-3	TRBJ1-1	14	TRBD1	.	TGTGCCATCAAAGGACAGGGGATGAACACTGAAGCTTTCTTT	CAIKGQGMNTEAFF
TRBV2	TRBJ2-5	16	TRBD2	.	TGTGCCAGCAGTGACTTGGCTAGCGGGGGGACAGAGACCCAGTACTTC	CASSDLASGGTETQYF
TRBV7-8	TRBJ2-7	13	.	.	TGTGCCAGCAGCATACCACAGGATTACGAGCAGTACTTC	CASSIPQDYEQYF
TRBV19	TRBJ2-7	16	.	.	TGTGCCAGTAGTATCGGGCCCAGGGCTGGCTCCTACGAGCAGTACTTC	CASSIGPRAGSYEQYF
TRBV7-8	TRBJ1-2	15	.	.	TGTGCCAGCAGCTTATATTCCGGGGACACGTTTGGCTACACCTTC	CASSLYSGDTFGYTF
TRBV11-1	TRBJ2-7	14	TRBD1	.	TGTGCCAGCAGTTCCCGGACAGGGAGGTACGAGCAGTACTTC	CASSSRTGRYEQYF
TRBV7-6	TRBJ2-7	17	TRBD2	.	TGTGCCAGCAGCTTAGAGGGGCTAGCGGGGACCTCCTACGAGCAGTACTTC	CASSLEGLAGTSYEQYF
TRBV7-7	TRBJ2-1	16	TRBD1	.	TGTGCTAGCAGCTTAGGGACAGGAGGCTCCTACAATGAGCAGTTCTTC	CASSLGTGGSYNEQFF
TRBV6-5	TRBJ2-5	14	.	.	TGTGCCAGCAGCCCCCCGGGGGACTCAGAGACCCAGTACTTC	CASSPPGDSETQYF
TRBV5-1	TRBJ2-7	17	.	.	TGCGCCAGCAGCTTTGGTTTAGGGACCGCGGGGTCGTACGAGCAGTACTTC	CASSFGLGTAGSYEQYF
TRBV7-2	TRBJ1-1	13	.	few	TGTGCCAGCAGCTTCGGTCGGTCCACTGAAGCTTTCTTT	CASSFGRSTEAFF
TRBV18	TRBJ1-2	14	TRBD1	.	TGTGCCAGCTCACCTAGGGACAGCTCCTATGGCTACACCTTC	CASSPRDSSYGYTF